This T cell receptor beta chain derives from a study of T-cell reconstitution after alpha-beta-depleted transplantation in children. The CDR3 is 15 residues long. Trimming cost V 3 bases and J 2 bases; bases outside gene matches: 6. General study findings and limits: Among T cells one year after transplant, newly produced cells accounted for most counts and diversity.

A TCRbeta library incorporating unique molecular identifiers was prepared. One entry per CDR3 protein, called by TCRdb with MiXCR from the PCR reads. The sample yields 540,000 or so distinct CDR3 sequences, roughly 23% seen once. Details on this clonotype: Its target is not known.

The sequences come from PBMCs, mostly from graft donor cells, collected 360 days after TCRalphabeta/CD19-depleted stem cell transplant. V is TRBV12-3 or TRBV12-4 and J is TRBJ2-5; 7 bases map to TRBD2. This TCR was sampled from a boy younger than two who had a stem cell transplant for acute myeloid leukemia, so the T cells may come from the graft donor. DNA for the CDR3: TGTGCCAGCAGTTTTGGAGAAGCGGGGCAAGAGACCCAGTACTTC. Its translation: CASSFGEAGQETQYF.